The T cell receptor beta chain under discussion was sequenced for a study of shared clonotypes between healthy human individuals. About the study: Donor composition was two women and a few men, aged 18 to 49. Researchers assigned three CD4 naive, three CD4 memory, two CD8 naive and one CD8 memory plate to each donor.

Libraries were prepared by immunoSEQ multiplex PCR; TCRdb keeps only in-frame clonotypes and omits some of them. Among a few million clones listed, just under 95% were seen once. Terminally differentiated effector memory CD45RA+ cells were left out of the naive CD8 fraction, which was CD45RO-negative and positively selected for CCR7. V dropped 4 bases and J dropped 1; count of bases not matched to a gene: 12. The CDR3 is 17 amino acids. Per the germline V gene, CDR1 is MNHNS and CDR2 is SASEGT. This rearrangement joins TRBV6-1 to TRBJ1-1, with 7 positions matching TRBD1. The sequenced sample consisted of naive CD8+ T cells from PBMCs. The source is a man aged 18-30 years in good health. Some clones in this sample may be carry-over from other donors' samples. This CDR3 reads CASSGGLTGLGNTEAFF. CDR3 in DNA: TGTGCCAGCAGTGGGGGTCTGACAGGGTTGGGGAACACTGAAGCTTTCTTT.